The 10 T cell receptor beta chains below were found in one sample sequenced in a study of shared clonotypes between healthy human individuals. Profiled with immunoSEQ multiplex PCR; TCRdb holds only in-frame clones, not every one. The sample lists more than 2 million clones; more than 90% were seen once. Sequenced: naive CD4+ T cells sorted from blood. Subset of the sample: CD45RA+ positively selected. The receptor set was obtained from a man between 18 and 35 years old in good health.

The genes are TRBV5-5 and TRBJ2-2; D unclear. Germline lookup yields CDR1 SGHKS and CDR2 YYEKEE (reference sequence). Trimming took 2 bases from V and 0 from J, leaving 8 bases between them. The CDR3 runs 15 residues. The CDR3: CASSLSAANTGELFF. The CDR3 DNA follows: TGTGCCAGCAGCTTATCGGCGGCGAACACCGGGGAGCTGTTTTTT.

The rearrangement joins TRBV19 to TRBJ2-5; D is undetermined. V lost 5 bases to trimming and J lost 4 bases, with 11 bases between them. The CDR3 has 13 residues. CDR1 LNHDA and CDR2 SQIVND come from the germline V gene (reference sequence). The CDR3 nucleotides read TGTGCCAGTAGTGCCTCCGAGGTAGAGACCCAGTACTTC. Translation: CASSASEVETQYF.

The CDR3 coding sequence is TGTGCTAGTGGTTCCGATAGCGGGGGGATACGAAACATTCAGTACTTC. Translating gives CASGSDSGGIRNIQYF. The chain uses TRBV12-5 and TRBJ2-4, with 10 bases aligning to TRBD2. Germline V gene data show CDR1 as LGHNT and CDR2 as FRNRAP. The CDR3 is 16 residues long. J lost 6 bases, V lost 4 bases, and 9 bases had no gene match.

The chain carries TRBV19 and TRBJ2-7, with a tentative D call TRBD1 (5 bases). V lost 5 bases and J lost 2, with 10 bases in between. Germline CDR1 reads LNHDA; CDR2 reads SQIVND (reference sequence). The CDR3 has 13 residues. The CDR3 here is CASSPRQTYEQYF. DNA for the CDR3: TGTGCCAGTAGTCCGCGACAGACCTACGAGCAGTACTTC.

The CDR3 protein is CASSFRDRVSNEQYF. CDR3 DNA: TGTGCCAGCAGTTTCCGGGACAGGGTTTCGAACGAGCAGTACTTC. The genes are TRBV28 and TRBJ2-7; TRBD1 agrees at 9 bases. Trimming removed 3 bases from V and 5 bases from J; junction bases left unmatched: 8. The germline gives CDR1 MDHEN, CDR2 SYDVKM. The CDR3 loop spans 15 amino acids.

The rearrangement links TRBV6-5 to TRBJ1-4, with 7 bases identical to TRBD1. Germline trimming cut 2 bases from V and 5 bases from J; bases unmatched to any gene: 8. This CDR3 is built from 16 residues. The V gene's germline CDR1 is MNHEY and CDR2 SVGAGI. The CDR3 loop reads CASSYRTTGQNEKLFF. The CDR3 DNA is TGTGCCAGCAGTTACCGGACGACAGGGCAAAATGAAAAACTGTTTTTT.

The chain couples TRBV9 to TRBJ2-7; TRBD1 or TRBD2 may be the D gene (5 bases each). Germline loops: CDR1 SGDLS, CDR2 YYNGEE. There are 13 residues in the CDR3. Trimming left V 4 bases short and J 6 bases short, with 14 bases between. The CDR3 is CASSPEARGEQYF. The CDR3 region has the DNA TGTGCCAGCAGCCCCGAGGCGAGGGGCGAGCAGTACTTC.

The chain joins TRBV30 to TRBJ2-7; perhaps TRBD2 as D (5 bases). The length of the CDR3 is 12 residues. CDR1 is GTSNPN, CDR2 SVGIG, per germline (reference sequence). V gave up 2 bases and J gave up 4 bases, with 9 bases separating them. The CDR3 coding sequence is TGTGCCTGGAGTTCGGACTGGTACGAGCAGTACTTC. Encoded protein: CAWSSDWYEQYF. Full variable domain (rest looked up from reference TRBV30 and TRBJ2-7): SQTIHQWPATLVQPVGSPLSLECTVEGTSNPNLYWYRQAAGRGLQLLFYSVGIGQISSEVPQNLSASRPQDRQFILSSKKLLLSDSGFYLCAWSSDWYEQYFGPGTRLTVT.

This chain uses TRBV19 with TRBJ2-1, with D maybe TRBD1 (5 bases). Germline-derived CDR1 and CDR2 are LNHDA and SQIVND (reference sequence). The CDR3 has 11 amino acids. Trimming cost V 1 base and J 15 bases, with 10 bases left between them. CDR3: CASSIGLGAFF. Written as DNA, the CDR3 is TGTGCCAGTAGTATAGGGCTAGGGGCGTTCTTC.

The chain combines TRBV28 with TRBJ1-5; maybe TRBD1 (5 bases). This CDR3 contains 13 residues. Trimming removed 4 bases from V and 7 bases from J, with 11 bases in between. Germline loops: CDR1 MDHEN, CDR2 SYDVKM. The CDR3 loop is CASSSRQTQPQHF. The CDR3 bases are TGTGCCAGCAGTTCCCGACAGACGCAGCCCCAGCATTTT.